This T cell receptor beta chain was identified in a study of long-term antiretroviral therapy in people with HIV. Run at survey level, the immunoSEQ assay was version v3.0. Only in-frame clones appear in the TCRdb table, and some are missing; sequencing was by immunoSEQ multiplex PCR. The table includes 25,000 to 30,000 clones, roughly 96% detected once. The CDR3 is 14 amino acids. Germline values: CDR1 MNHEY, CDR2 SMNVEV (reference sequence). The V call is TRBV27, the J call TRBJ2-5; tentatively, D is TRBD1 (5 bases). The J call may be faulty, since TRBJ2-7 better matches the DNA end. This specimen consisted of unsorted PBMCs, obtained 5.3 years after starting antiretroviral therapy. The clonotype comes from a man aged 30 to 39 with HIV. The CDR3 sequence is CASSFGAGSPEQYF. CDR3 nucleotide sequence: TGTGCCAGCAGTTTTGGGGCAGGTTCCCCCGAGCAGTACTTC.